The entry below describes one T cell receptor beta chain. Its recognized antigen is unknown. No clone much larger than this one lies a single base away; base qualities are absent. The library was generated by the immunoSEQ multiplex PCR assay. For the multiplex PCR, a mixture combining 60 forward primers for TCR Vbeta segments and 13 reverse primers for TCR Jbeta segments was used. The CDR3 region of rearranged TCR beta genes was amplified from genomic DNA by a multiplex PCR assay. The amplified TCR beta libraries were sequenced on the Illumina HiSeq System as 87-base-pair reads. In the authors' own workflow: A later analysis tallied 75 million to 95 million unique TCR beta chains across the roughly 610 repertoires, and some 12 million of those chains were shared by two or more donors. Raw reads were error-corrected and collapsed into unique sequences with a nearest-neighbor algorithm that merged closely related sequences to remove PCR and sequencing errors. Alignment of CDR3 sequences to IMGT reference sequences was used to assign V, D and J gene segments. Each retained sequence needed at least a six-nucleotide match to both a V gene segment and a J gene segment. Rearrangements were called productive when the CDR3 lacked stop codons and stayed in frame with V and J; all others were non-productive. Following IMGT convention, CDR3 was defined as the stretch from the second conserved V-encoded cysteine to the conserved J-encoded phenylalanine. The earlier analysis of about 590 of the donors excluded sequences that lacked an unambiguous match to a single V gene segment. In an earlier analysis of almost 600 of the donors, a V segment was called functional when productive rearrangements were above 56.7%, and segregating when the standard deviation between donors exceeded 5%. A statistical classification framework was developed to diagnose cytomegalovirus status using the catalog of TCR beta chain sequences. In a later analysis, V and J genes were assigned by comparing TCR nucleotide sequences against IMGT/GENE-DB human TR gene sequences. In a later analysis, CDR3 sequences and most-parsimonious VDJ recombination scenarios were assigned using the TCRdist pipeline. In a later analysis, each TCR beta chain was defined by its CDR3 amino acid sequence together with its V-gene family, and reads without a unique V-gene family were excluded. As a way to deal with suspected cross-contamination and a sequencing artifact, a later analysis dropped over 550 nucleotide sequences that were highly shared and had low generation probability. For each public chain, a later analysis derived a clonal expansion index from normalized ranks of inferred template counts within each repertoire. A later analysis computed generation probabilities with a VDJ recombination model fitted to out-of-frame rearrangements, and checked the results against IGoR. In a later analysis, TCR-TCR, TCR-HLA and TCR-CMV co-occurrence was scored with hypergeometric tests, and a repertoire-size bias correction was applied to TCR pairs. A later analysis estimated false discovery rates by permuting HLA or CMV assignments 20 times. In a later analysis, co-occurring TCRs were grouped using DBSCAN, and TCRdist sequence similarity was added for clustering within HLA-allele-positive subsets. Repertoires with fewer than 30,000 or more than 120,000 public chains were left out of co-occurrence clustering, as were about 5 repertoires with anomalous nucleotide sharing. Not all clones reach the TCRdb copy of this immuneACCESS table, which keeps in-frame sequences only. Checked studies attribute under half of the gap to unresolved V genes and leave the rest unexplained. V, J and clone size are taken as reported in that table, and D and trimming were inferred from the DNA itself. The table for this sample lists about 200,000 clones; roughly 85% of them were counted only once. The ten largest make up 2% to 2.5% of the sample.

The germline ends are 19 bases apart after V is trimmed by 7 bases and J by 3 bases. Reading from cysteine to phenylalanine, the CDR3 counts 15 amino acids. Kept here is only the CDR3 DNA, which spans 45 bases and is read in frame from base 1. The germline V gene encodes CDR1 LNHDA and CDR2 SQIVND (reference sequence). In total, roughly 670 healthy bone marrow donors made up the cohort. Cohort members were all nominally healthy when sampled, although unrecorded immune exposures were likely present. The donor tested CMV seronegative, placing the donor among the 350 to 400 seronegative members of the cohort. A peripheral blood sample was provided by each donor, and peripheral blood mononuclear cells were used for TCR beta sequencing. The Qiagen DNeasy Blood Extraction Kit was used to extract genomic DNA from the blood cell samples. This sample was included in a study of cytomegalovirus exposure and HLA in healthy donors (dated by TCRdb to the late 2010s). About the full investigation: In an earlier analysis of about 560 of the donors, 250 to 350 Gb of sequence data and 120 million or so unique TCR beta sequences from 150 million to 200 million T cells were reported. Roughly 300 gigabases of sequencing data and tens of millions of unique TCR sequences were included in an early release covering around 650 HLA-typed donors. Of the roughly 400 genotyped donors, approximately 81% were placed in the genetic ancestry cluster associated with self-reported Caucasian donors. The study was designed to test whether signatures of past pathogen exposure could be identified by cataloging public T cell receptors. The T cell repertoires of several hundred subjects were profiled by immunosequencing and related to cytomegalovirus serostatus. Besides the first cohort of roughly 700 subjects, a separate validation cohort made up of roughly 130 different subjects was used. High-throughput TCR immunosequencing, statistical association of individual TCRs with disease status, and machine learning were combined to predict cytomegalovirus infection status. In a later analysis, previously published TCR beta repertoires from 500 to 750 donors were re-analyzed and high-resolution HLA genotyping was added so that TCR occurrence patterns could be studied. The later analysis used no new phenotypic data to find candidate immune exposures, relying instead on TCR beta sequences and their occurrence across donors. An earlier analysis of several hundred of the donors used high-throughput TCR beta sequencing to judge whether each TCR beta V gene segment behaved as functional or pseudogenic. Donor age, sex, ethnicity and CMV serostatus were collected together with the repertoire data. Genome-wide SNP genotypes for about three fifths of the roughly 670 donors were used in a later genetic analysis, which treated that subset as a discovery cohort. All discovery cohort repertoires had been generated on a single sequencing platform. Class I and class II HLA loci were covered by the typing at four-digit resolution. The number of donors typed differed by locus, with 629-630 for A, B, C, DRB1 and DQB1, about 500 for DQA1, nearly 610 for DPA1, and 400 to 490 for DPB1. Because of strong linkage in the cohort, five DR-DQ haplotypes were treated as single units for association and clustering. On average, roughly 240,000 unique TCR beta nucleotide sequences were sequenced per donor among about 400 genotyped donors of the cohort, with 15% to 20% of those sequences being non-productive.

Paper-wide results and their limitations: Linkage disequilibrium might explain the correlated functional status among segregating V segments, but an unknown experimental factor could not be ruled out. A further reported finding was that TCR beta sequences accurately predicted the HLA-A and HLA-B alleles for most subjects in the first cohort. Sequencing depth was assumed to be roughly uniform across donors in the presence/absence analyses, though that assumption may not hold. A later analysis found that most CMV-associated TCR beta chains appeared HLA-restricted, with HLA associations seemingly driven largely by CMV exposure. Cytomegalovirus status was reported to be diagnosed by the classifier with high specificity and sensitivity in both the original and validation cohorts. A later analysis found that TCR association rates varied across HLA loci, with DRB1 alleles showing the most associated TCRs and HLA-C alleles the fewest. Because HLA typing was missing for some donors at each locus, association tests included only the typed subset. Most TCR sequences were observed very rarely across donors, whereas some public TCRs were present in many individuals. The earlier analysis of about 600 of the donors excluded roughly 16 rarely observed V segments, including chromosome 9 orphons, because counts were too low. When HLA alleles, especially DR and DQ, strongly co-occurred, attributing TCR associations to individual alleles was difficult. The authors suggested that the approach could potentially be generalized to other disease states and immunological phenotypes. In vitro tests confirmed that three of the cytomegalovirus-associated TCR beta chains recognize cytomegalovirus antigens. In a later genetic analysis, fewer N-insertions in productive TCRs were reported among donors in an Asian-associated ancestry cluster than the roughly 640-donor mean. The 87-base-pair reads could not distinguish some IMGT-functional V segments, including TRBV6-2 and TRBV6-3, so those segments were excluded. Immune exposure information for the cohort was limited to CMV serostatus. In a later analysis, several top co-occurrence clusters were reported to appear linked to parvovirus B19, influenza, CMV and Epstein-Barr virus. In an earlier analysis of about 540 of the donors, most TCR beta V segments were observed in productive rearrangements about 90% or about 30% of the time, broadly matching IMGT annotations. The study listed 150 to 200 TCR beta chains as associated with cytomegalovirus. The cohort was sequenced for TCR beta chains only, and without alpha or paired-chain data the features that could be detected were limited. The sequencing pipeline was judged likely to have produced a cluster of highly shared sequence variants as a technical artifact. A later genetic analysis associated a missense DCLRE1C variant with V-gene and J-gene trimming of TCR beta chains, and an independent cohort replicated the association. A later analysis associated about 17,000 TCR beta sequences with specific HLA alleles at a false discovery rate of 0.05. Compared with equally common non-associated chains, HLA-associated TCR beta chains in a later analysis were more clonally expanded and had lower generation probabilities.

This receptor was obtained from a woman in her 50s in good health and CMV-seronegative. The chain is made from TRBV19 and TRBJ2-7, and the D gene may be TRBD2, 6 bases matching. Sequencing was performed on PBMCs. The DNA sequence is TGTGCCAGTAAAATCTCCGGTAGCGGCCGCTACGAGCAGTACTTC. Its protein is CASKISGSGRYEQYF. Extended through the reference TRBV19 and TRBJ2-7 proteins, this CDR3 yields the full variable domain: DGGITQSPKYLFRKEGQNVTLSCEQNLNHDAMYWYRQDPGQGLRLIYYSQIVNDFQKGDIAEGYSVSREKKESFPLTVTSAQKNPTAFYLCASKISGSGRYEQYFGPGTRLTVT.